This T cell receptor beta chain was captured by sequencing in a study of spatial heterogeneity in lung cancer. Study information: TCR transcript counts in tumor regions correlated strongly with a T cell module score from matched bulk RNA-seq.

The time point denotes: sample taken at primary tumor resection. Material for sequencing was whole RNA from tumor, nontumor lung or frozen PBMC, left unsorted. Germline-derived CDR1 and CDR2 are MNHEY and SMNVEV (reference sequence). Trimming removed 8 bases from V and 1 base from J; junction bases left unmatched: 8. CDR3 length: 16 amino acids. This clonotype is categorized as large (0.1 to 1%). Its antigen is undetermined. General study findings and limits: Counts that tracked tumor mutation counts were those of expanded intratumoral alpha and beta TCRs.

TCRdb analysed the 5' RACE reads with MiXCR anew, one entry per CDR3 protein. The sample has about 3,600 distinct CDR3 sequences; approximately 4% are singletons. Specimen: lung tumor tissue, collected at surgery. V and J are TRBV27 and TRBJ2-1, with 10 bases that match TRBD2. The sequence was obtained from a male donor with early-stage non-small cell lung cancer. CDR3 sequence: CASLSGGAGSYNEQFF. The CDR3 DNA follows: TGTGCCAGCCTAAGCGGGGGGGCCGGGTCCTACAATGAGCAGTTCTTC.